The sequence of this T cell receptor beta chain was determined in a study of early T cells in non-severe SARS-CoV-2 infection. In this sample, this clonotype turned up many times. With 3 bases removed from V and 5 bases from J, the gap between germline ends came to 11 bases. The length of the CDR3 is 15 residues. Per germline, CDR1 MDHEN and CDR2 SYDVKM. Individual cDNA molecules were tagged with unique molecular identifiers. MiXCR was run by TCRdb on the 5' RACE reads, yielding one entry per CDR3 protein. The sample holds tens of thousands of distinct CDR3 sequences, around 12% seen once. The specimen was whole blood, collected at baseline. The J gene is TRBJ1-6, the V gene TRBV28; possibly TRBD1 for D (5 bases). The TCR sequence derives from an adult who was a healthcare worker with PCR-confirmed SARS-CoV-2 infection or an uninfected control (not recorded which). The CDR3 coding sequence is TGTGCCAGCAGTTTCGGTGACAGAGATAATTCACCCCTCCACTTT. This encodes CASSFGDRDNSPLHF.